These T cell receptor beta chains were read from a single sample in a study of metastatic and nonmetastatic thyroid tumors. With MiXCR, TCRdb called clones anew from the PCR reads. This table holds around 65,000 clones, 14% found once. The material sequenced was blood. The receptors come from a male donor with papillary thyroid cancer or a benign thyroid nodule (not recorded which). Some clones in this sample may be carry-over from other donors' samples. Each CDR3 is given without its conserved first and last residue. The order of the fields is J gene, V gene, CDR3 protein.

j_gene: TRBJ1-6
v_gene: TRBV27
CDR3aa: ASSRGGVDSPLH

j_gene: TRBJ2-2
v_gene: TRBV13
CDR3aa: ASSPGTSGRELNTGELF

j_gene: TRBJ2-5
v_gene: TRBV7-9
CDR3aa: ASGEGIRGTQY

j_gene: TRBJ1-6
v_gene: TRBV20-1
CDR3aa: SARAMLTGAPLRSPLH

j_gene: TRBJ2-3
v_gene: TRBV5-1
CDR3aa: ASSSTGGSPTDTQY

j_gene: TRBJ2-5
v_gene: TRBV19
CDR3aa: ASSTLTTQETQY

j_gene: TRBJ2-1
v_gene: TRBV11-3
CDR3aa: ASSSGTGYNEQF

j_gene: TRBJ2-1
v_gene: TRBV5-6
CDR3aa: ASSSSDRYNEQF

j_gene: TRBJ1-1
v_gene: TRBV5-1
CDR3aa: ASSLGREAF

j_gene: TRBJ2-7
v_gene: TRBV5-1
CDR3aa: ASSLSGRTGTYEQY

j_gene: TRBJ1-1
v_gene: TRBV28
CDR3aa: ASRGGPGTEAF

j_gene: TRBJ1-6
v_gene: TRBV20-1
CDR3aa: GARAQGVLGNSPLH

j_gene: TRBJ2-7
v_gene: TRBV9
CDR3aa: ASSVGRQTEQY

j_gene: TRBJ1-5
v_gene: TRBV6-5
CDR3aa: ASSYQGNQPQH

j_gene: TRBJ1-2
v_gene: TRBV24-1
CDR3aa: ATSDSRDRSTYGYT

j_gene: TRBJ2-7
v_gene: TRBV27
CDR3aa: ASSPDRGTYEQY

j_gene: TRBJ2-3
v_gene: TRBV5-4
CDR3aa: ASSSRKATDTQY

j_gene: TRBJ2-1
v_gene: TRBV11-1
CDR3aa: VSSLRLAYYNEQF

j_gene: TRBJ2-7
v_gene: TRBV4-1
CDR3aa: ASSRPGWSEQY

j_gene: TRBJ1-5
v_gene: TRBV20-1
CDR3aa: SATQGANQPQH

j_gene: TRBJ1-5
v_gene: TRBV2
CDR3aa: ASRGLTDSNYYSNQPQH

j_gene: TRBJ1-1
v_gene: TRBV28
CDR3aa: ASSFVRHTEAF

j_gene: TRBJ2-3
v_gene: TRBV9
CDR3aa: ASSVVGGSTDTQY

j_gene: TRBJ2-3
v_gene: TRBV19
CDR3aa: ASSDRGQGNKDTQY

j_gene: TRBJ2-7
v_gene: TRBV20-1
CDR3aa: SARDIRSAGVQAQY

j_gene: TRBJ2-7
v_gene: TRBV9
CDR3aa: ASSSSVGTGSYEQY

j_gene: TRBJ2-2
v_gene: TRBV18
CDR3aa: ASSPKSTSPGELF

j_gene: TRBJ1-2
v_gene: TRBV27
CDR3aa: ASSLRSGAFGYT

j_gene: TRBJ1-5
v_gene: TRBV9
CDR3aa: ASSDTGGNQPQH

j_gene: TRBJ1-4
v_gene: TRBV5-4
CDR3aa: ASSLDRGLTNEKLF

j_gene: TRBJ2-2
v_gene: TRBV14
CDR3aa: ASSQELWTGRSGELF

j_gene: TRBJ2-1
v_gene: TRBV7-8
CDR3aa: ASSILAGADNEQF

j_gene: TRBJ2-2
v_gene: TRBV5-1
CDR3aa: ASSSMRTGGGGELF

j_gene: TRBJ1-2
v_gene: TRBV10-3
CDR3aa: AITLTRSDYGYT

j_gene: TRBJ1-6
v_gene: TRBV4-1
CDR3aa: ASRGAGQGVNSPLH

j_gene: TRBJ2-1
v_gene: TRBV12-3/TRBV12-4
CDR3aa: ASSLVSSYNEQF

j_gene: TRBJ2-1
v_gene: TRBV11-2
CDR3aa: ASSLGTSGYNEQF

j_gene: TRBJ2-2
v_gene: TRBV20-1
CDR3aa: SARDLTREGTGELF

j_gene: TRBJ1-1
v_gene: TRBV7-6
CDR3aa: ASSQGQGLREAF

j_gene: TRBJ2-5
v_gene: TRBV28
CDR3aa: ASSPGLEGTENQY

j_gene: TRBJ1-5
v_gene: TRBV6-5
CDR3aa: ASSYSADRPQH

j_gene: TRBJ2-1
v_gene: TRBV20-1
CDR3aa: SARLKGGYNEQF

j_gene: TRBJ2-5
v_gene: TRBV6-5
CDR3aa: ASSYEGLETQY

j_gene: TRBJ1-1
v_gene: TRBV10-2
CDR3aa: ASRRQMNTEAF

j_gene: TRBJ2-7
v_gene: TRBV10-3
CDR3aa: AISGLAVVEQY

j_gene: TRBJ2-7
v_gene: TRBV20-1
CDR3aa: SAISRRASYEQY

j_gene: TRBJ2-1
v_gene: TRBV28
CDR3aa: ASSPRRSSYNEQF

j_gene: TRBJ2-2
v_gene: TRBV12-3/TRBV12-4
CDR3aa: ASSFYGVSTAELF